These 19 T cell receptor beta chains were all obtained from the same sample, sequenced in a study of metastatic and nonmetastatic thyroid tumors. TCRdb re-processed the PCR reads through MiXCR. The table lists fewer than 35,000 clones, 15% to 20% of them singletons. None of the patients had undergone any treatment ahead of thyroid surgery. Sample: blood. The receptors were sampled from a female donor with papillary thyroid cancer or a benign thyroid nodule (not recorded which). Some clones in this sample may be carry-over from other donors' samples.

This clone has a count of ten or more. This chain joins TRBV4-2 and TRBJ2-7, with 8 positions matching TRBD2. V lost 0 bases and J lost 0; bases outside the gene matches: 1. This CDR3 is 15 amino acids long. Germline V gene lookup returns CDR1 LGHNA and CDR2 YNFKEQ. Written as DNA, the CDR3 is TGTGCCAGCAGCCAAGAAACTAGCGGCTCCTACGAGCAGTACTTC. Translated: CASSQETSGSYEQYF.

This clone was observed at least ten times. For the CDR3, the DNA is TGTGCCAGCAGTAATCACCCCGGGACTAGATATGAGCAGTTCTTC. Translated, it gives CASSNHPGTRYEQFF. This sequence joins TRBV2 and TRBJ2-1; 8 bases match TRBD2. CDR3 length equals 15 residues. Germline CDR1 SNHLY, CDR2 FYNNEI. V gave up 5 bases and J gave up 8 bases; unmatched junction bases: 11.

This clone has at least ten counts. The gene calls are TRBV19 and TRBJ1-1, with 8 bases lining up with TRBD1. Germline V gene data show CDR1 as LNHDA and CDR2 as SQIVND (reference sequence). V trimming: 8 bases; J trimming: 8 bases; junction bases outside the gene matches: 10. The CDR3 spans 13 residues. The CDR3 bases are TGTGCCAGTGCGGGACAGGAGGAACCCGAAGCTTTCTTT. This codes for CASAGQEEPEAFF. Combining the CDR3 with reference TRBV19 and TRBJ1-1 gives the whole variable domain DGGITQSPKYLFRKEGQNVTLSCEQNLNHDAMYWYRQDPGQGLRLIYYSQIVNDFQKGDIAEGYSVSREKKESFPLTVTSAQKNPTAFYLCASAGQEEPEAFFGQGTRLTVV.

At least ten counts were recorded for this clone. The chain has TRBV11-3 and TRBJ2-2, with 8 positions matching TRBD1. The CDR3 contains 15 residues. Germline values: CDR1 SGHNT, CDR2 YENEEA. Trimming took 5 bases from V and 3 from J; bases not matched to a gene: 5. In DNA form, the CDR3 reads TGTGCCAGCAGCATTAGCAGGGGGCACACCGGGGAGCTGTTTTTT. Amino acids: CASSISRGHTGELFF.

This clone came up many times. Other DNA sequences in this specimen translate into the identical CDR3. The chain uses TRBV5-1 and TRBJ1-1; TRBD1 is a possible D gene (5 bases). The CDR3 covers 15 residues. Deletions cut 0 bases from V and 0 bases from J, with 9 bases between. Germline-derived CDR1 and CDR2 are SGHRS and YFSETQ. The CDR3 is CASSLEVGVNTEAFF. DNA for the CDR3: TGCGCCAGCAGCTTGGAAGTAGGGGTGAACACTGAAGCTTTCTTT.

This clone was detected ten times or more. Here the CDR3 DNA reads TGTGCCAGCAGCTCCTTGGGGTTGGCAGGGGGCACTGAAGCTTTCTTT. Protein product: CASSSLGLAGGTEAFF. The genes are TRBV7-9 and TRBJ1-1; 7 nucleotides align to TRBD1. CDR3 length: 16 amino acids. J gave up 4 bases and V 4 bases, and 12 bases lay outside the gene matches. Germline-derived CDR1 and CDR2 are SEHNR and FQNEAQ (reference sequence).

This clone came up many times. The DNA of the CDR3 is TGTGCCCGAGACCAGCGGGAGCTAAGTACGGAGACCCAGTACTTC. It yields the protein CARDQRELSTETQYF. The V call is TRBV6-9, the J call TRBJ2-5; 8 positions match TRBD2. V lost 11 bases to trimming and J lost 5 bases; unmatched junction nucleotides: 16. This CDR3 contains 15 residues. Germline CDR1 MNHGY, CDR2 SVAAGI.

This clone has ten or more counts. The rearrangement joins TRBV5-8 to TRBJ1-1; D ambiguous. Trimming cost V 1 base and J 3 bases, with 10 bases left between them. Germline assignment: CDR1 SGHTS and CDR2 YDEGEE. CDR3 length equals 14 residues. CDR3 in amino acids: CASSLTEAYTEAFF. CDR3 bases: TGTGCCAGCAGCTTGACAGAGGCTTACACTGAAGCTTTCTTT.

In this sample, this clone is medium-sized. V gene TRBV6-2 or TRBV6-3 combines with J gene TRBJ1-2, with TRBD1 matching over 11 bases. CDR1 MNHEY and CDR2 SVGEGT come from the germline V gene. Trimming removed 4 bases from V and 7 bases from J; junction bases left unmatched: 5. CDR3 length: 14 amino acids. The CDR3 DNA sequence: TGTGCCAGCAGTTCCGGACAGGGGGCGGGTGGCTACACCTTC. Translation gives CASSSGQGAGGYTF.

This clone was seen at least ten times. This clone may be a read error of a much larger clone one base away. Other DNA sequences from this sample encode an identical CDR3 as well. CDR3 region: CASSQDLTNTEAFF. CDR3 bases: TGTGCCAGCAGCCAAGATCTGACGAATACTGAAGCTTTCTTT. The rearrangement joins TRBV3-1 to TRBJ1-1; D is undetermined. Germline V CDR1 and CDR2: LGHDT, YNNKEL (reference sequence). V gave up 0 bases and J gave up 5 bases, with 10 bases separating them. This CDR3 spans 14 amino acids.

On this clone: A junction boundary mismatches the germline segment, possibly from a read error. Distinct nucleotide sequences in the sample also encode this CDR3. DNA of the CDR3: TGCGCCAGCAGTTTCTCACCTACGGGGGGATATGGCTACACATTC. The encoded protein is CASSFSPTGGYGYTF. This chain connects TRBV12-3 or TRBV12-4 to TRBJ1-2, with TRBD1 as a possible D gene (5 bases). The CDR3 contains 15 residues.

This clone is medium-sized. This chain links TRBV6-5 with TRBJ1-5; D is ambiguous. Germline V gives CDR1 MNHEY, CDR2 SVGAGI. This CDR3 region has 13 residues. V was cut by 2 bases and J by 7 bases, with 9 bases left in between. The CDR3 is CASSYGPRQPQHF. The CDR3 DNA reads TGTGCCAGCAGTTACGGCCCCCGACAGCCCCAGCATTTT.

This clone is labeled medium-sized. CDR3 loop: CASKRGGETDTQYF. CDR3 DNA: TGTGCCAGCAAGCGCGGGGGGGAAACAGATACGCAGTATTTT. The chain couples TRBV6-2 or TRBV6-3 to TRBJ2-3, with TRBD2 matching over 9 bases. The germline V gene has CDR1 MNHEY and CDR2 SVGEGT. The length of the CDR3 is 14 residues. V trimming: 7 bases; J trimming: 3 bases; junction bases outside the gene matches: 5.

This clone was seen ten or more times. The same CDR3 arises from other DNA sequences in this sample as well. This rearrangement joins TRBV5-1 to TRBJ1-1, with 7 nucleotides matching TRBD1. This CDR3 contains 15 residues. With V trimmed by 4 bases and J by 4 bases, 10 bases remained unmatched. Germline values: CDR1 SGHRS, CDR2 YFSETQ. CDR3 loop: CASSLEGGVFTEAFF. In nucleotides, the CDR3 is TGCGCCAGCAGCCTCGAAGGGGGCGTGTTCACTGAAGCTTTCTTT.

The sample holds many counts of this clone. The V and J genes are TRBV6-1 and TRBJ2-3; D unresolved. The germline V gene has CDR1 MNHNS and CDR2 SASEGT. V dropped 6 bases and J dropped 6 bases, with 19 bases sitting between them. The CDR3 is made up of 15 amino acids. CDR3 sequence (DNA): TGTGCCAGCAGAGGCCCCTTACAGTCCAGGGATACGCAGTATTTT. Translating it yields CASRGPLQSRDTQYF.

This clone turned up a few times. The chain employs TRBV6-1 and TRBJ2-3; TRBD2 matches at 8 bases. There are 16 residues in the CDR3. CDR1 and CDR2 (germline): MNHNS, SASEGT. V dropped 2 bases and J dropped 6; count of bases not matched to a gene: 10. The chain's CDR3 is CASSEFHAGGADTQYF. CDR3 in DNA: TGTGCCAGCAGTGAATTCCATGCGGGGGGTGCGGATACGCAGTATTTT.

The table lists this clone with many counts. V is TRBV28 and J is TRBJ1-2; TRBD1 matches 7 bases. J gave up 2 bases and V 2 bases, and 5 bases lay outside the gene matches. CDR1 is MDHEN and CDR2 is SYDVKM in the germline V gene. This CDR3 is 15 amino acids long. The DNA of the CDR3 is TGTGCCAGCAGTTTAGACCACAGGGGAAACTATGGCTACACCTTC. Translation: CASSLDHRGNYGYTF.

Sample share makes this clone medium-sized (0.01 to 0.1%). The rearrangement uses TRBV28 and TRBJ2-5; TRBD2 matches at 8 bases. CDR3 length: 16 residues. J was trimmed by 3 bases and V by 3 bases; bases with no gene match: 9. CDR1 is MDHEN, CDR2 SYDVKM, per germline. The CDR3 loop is CASSFVFAGGEETQYF. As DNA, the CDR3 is TGTGCCAGCAGTTTTGTCTTCGCGGGGGGCGAAGAGACCCAGTACTTC.

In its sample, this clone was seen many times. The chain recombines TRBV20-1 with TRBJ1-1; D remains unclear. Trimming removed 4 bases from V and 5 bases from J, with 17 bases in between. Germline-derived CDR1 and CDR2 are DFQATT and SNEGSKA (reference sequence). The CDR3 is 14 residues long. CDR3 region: CSAKLGLRRTEAFF. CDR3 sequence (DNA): TGCAGTGCTAAGCTCGGACTGAGAAGGACTGAAGCTTTCTTT.